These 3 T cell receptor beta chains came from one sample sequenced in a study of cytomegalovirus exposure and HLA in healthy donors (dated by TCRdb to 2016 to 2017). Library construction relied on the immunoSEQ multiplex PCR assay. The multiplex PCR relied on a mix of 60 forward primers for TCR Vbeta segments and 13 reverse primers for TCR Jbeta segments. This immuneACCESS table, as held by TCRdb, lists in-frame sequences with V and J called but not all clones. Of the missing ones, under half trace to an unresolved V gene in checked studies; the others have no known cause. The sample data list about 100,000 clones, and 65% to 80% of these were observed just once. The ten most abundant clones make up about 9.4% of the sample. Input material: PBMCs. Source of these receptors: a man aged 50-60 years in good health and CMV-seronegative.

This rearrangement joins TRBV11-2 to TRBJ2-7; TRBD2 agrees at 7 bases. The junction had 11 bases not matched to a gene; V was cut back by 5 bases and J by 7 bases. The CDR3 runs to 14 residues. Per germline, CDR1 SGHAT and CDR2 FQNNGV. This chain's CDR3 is CASSPGLVMWEQYF. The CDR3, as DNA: TGTGCCAGCAGCCCCGGACTAGTGATGTGGGAGCAGTACTTC. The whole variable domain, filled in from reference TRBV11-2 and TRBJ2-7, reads EAGVAQSPRYKIIEKRQSVAFWCNPISGHATLYWYQQILGQGPKLLIQFQNNGVVDDSQLPKDRFSAERLKGVDSTLKIQPAKLEDSAVYLCASSPGLVMWEQYFGPGTRLTVT.

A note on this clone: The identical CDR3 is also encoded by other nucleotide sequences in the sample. This CDR3 is CASSLAGYGYTF. For the CDR3, the DNA is TGTGCCAGCAGTTTAGCGGGGTATGGCTACACCTTC. The J gene is TRBJ1-2, the V gene TRBV27; the D is unclear. The germline gives CDR1 MNHEY, CDR2 SMNVEV (reference sequence). CDR3 length equals 12 residues. V was pared by 2 bases and J by 5 bases, with 6 bases between.

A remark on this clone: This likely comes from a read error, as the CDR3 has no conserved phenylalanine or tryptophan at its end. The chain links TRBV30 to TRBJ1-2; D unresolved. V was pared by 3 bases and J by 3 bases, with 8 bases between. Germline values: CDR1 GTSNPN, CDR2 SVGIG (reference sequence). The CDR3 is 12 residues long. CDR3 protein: CAWSQSDYGYTS. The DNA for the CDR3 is TGTGCCTGGAGCCAGTCGGACTATGGCTACACCTCC.